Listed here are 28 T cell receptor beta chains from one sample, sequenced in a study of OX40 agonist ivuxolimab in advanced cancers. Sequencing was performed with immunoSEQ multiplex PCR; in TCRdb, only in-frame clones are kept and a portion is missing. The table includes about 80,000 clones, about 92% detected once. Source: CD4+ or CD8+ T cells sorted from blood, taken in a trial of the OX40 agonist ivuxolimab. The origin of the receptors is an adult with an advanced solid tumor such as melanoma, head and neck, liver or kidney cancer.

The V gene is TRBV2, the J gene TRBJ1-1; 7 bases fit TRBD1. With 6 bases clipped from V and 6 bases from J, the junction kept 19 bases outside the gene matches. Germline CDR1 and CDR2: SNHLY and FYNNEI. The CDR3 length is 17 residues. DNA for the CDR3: TGTGCCAGCAGAGACTTTGACAGGGATGTGGTACTGGCTGAAGCTTTCTTT. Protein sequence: CASRDFDRDVVLAEAFF.

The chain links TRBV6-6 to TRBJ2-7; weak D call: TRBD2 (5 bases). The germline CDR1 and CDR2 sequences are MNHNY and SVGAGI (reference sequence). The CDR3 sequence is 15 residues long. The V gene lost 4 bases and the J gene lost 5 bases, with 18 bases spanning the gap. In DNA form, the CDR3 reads TGTGCCAGCAGTTCCCGTGGCCCGGGGTCGGACGAGCAGTACTTC. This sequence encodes CASSSRGPGSDEQYF.

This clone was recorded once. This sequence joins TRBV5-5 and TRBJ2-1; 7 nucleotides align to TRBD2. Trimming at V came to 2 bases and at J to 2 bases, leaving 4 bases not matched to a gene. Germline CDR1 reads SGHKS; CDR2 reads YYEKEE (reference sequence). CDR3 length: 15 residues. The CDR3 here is CASSLQAGTYNEQFF. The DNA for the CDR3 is TGTGCCAGCAGCTTACAAGCGGGGACCTACAATGAGCAGTTCTTC. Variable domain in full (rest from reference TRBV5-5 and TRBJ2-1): DAGVTQSPTHLIKTRGQQVTLRCSPISGHKSVSWYQQVLGQGPQFIFQYYEKEERGRGNFPDRFSARQFPNYSSELNVNALLLGDSALYLCASSLQAGTYNEQFFGPGTRLTVL.

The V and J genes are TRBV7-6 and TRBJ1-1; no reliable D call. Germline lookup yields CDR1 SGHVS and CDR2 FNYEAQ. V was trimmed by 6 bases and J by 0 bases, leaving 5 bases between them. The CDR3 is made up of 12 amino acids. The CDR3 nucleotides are TGTGCCAGCAGATCGATGAACACTGAAGCTTTCTTT. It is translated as CASRSMNTEAFF.

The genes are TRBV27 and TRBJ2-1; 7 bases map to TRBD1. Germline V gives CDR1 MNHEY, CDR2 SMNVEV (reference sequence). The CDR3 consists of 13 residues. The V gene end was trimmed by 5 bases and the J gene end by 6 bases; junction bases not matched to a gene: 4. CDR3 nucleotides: TGTGCCAGCAGTCTTGGGACAGCCAATGAGCAGTTCTTC. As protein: CASSLGTANEQFF.

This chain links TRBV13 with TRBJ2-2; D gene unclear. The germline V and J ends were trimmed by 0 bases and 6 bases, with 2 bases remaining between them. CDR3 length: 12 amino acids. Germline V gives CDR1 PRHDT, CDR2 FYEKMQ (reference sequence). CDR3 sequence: CASSLGAGELFF. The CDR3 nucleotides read TGTGCCAGCAGCTTAGGAGCCGGGGAGCTGTTTTTT.

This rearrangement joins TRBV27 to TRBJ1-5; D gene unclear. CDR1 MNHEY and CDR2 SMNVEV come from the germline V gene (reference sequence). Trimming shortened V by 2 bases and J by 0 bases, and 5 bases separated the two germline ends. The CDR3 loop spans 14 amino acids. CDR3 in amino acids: CASSLLGSNQPQHF. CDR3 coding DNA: TGTGCCAGCAGTTTACTGGGTAGCAATCAGCCCCAGCATTTT.

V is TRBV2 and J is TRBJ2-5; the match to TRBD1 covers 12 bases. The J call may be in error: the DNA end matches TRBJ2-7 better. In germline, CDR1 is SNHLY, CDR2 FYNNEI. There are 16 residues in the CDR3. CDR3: CASSEYGTGGLYEQYF. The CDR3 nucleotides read TGTGCCAGCAGTGAATATGGGACAGGGGGCTTGTACGAGCAGTACTTC.

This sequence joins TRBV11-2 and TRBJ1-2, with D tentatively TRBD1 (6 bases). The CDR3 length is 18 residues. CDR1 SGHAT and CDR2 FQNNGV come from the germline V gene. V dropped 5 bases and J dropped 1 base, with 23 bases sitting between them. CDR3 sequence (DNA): TGTGCCAGCAGCCGCGTCACCCCCCTGACAGGAGATAACTATGGCTACACCTTC. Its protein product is CASSRVTPLTGDNYGYTF.

DNA for the CDR3: TGTGCCAGCAGTGATTTTGAGAATAACTATGGCTACACCTTC. Translated, it gives CASSDFENNYGYTF. The chain recombines TRBV6-1 with TRBJ1-2; D is ambiguous. The CDR3 has 14 residues. V was shortened by 3 bases and J by 1 base, with 9 bases between the two germline ends. In germline, CDR1 is MNHNS, CDR2 SASEGT.

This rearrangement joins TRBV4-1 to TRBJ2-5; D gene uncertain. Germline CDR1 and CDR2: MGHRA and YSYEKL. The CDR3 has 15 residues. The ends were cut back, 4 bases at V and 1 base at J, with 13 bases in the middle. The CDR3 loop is CASSPQSSSQETQYF. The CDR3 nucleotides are TGCGCCAGCAGCCCCCAATCGTCCTCCCAAGAGACCCAGTACTTC.

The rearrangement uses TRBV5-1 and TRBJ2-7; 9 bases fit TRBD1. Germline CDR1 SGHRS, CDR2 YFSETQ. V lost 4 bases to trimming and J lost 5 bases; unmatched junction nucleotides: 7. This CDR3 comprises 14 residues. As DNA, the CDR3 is TGCGCCAGCAGCCCCGGGACAGGGCCCGACGAGCAGTACTTC. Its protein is CASSPGTGPDEQYF. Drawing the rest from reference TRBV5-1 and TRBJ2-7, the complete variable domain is KAGVTQTPRYLIKTRGQQVTLSCSPISGHRSVSWYQQTPGQGLQFLFEYFSETQRNKGNFPGRFSGRQFSNSRSEMNVSTLELGDSALYLCASSPGTGPDEQYFGPGTRLTVT.

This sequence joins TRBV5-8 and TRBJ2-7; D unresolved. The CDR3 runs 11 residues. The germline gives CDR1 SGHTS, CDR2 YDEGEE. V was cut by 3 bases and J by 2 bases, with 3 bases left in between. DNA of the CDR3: TGTGCCAGCAGCTCGGCCTACGAGCAGTACTTC. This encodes CASSSAYEQYF.

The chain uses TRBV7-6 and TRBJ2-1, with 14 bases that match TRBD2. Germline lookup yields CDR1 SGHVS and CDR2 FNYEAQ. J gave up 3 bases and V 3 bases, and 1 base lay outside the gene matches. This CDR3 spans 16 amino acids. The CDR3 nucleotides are TGTGCCAGCAGCTTGGGGACTAGCGGGGGCTACAATGAGCAGTTCTTC. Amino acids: CASSLGTSGGYNEQFF.

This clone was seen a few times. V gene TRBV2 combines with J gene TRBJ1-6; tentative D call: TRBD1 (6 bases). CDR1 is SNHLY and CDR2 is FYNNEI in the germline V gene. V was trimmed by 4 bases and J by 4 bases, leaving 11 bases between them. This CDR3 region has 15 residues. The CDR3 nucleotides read TGTGCCAGCAGTGCCTACAGGGATTATAATTCACCCCTCCACTTT. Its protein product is CASSAYRDYNSPLHF.

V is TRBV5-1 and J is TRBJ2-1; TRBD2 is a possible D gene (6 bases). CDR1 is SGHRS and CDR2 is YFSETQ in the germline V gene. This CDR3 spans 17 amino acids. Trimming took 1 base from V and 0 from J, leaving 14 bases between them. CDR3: CASSLSGGESSYNEQFF. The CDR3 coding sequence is TGCGCCAGCAGCTTGTCGGGCGGGGAGAGCTCCTACAATGAGCAGTTCTTC.

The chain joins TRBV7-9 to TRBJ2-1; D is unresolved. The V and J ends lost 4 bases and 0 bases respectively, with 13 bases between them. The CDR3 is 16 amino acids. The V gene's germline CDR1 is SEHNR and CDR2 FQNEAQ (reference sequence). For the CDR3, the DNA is TGTGCCAGCAGCTCGATCCGTTCTTACTCCTACAATGAGCAGTTCTTC. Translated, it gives CASSSIRSYSYNEQFF.

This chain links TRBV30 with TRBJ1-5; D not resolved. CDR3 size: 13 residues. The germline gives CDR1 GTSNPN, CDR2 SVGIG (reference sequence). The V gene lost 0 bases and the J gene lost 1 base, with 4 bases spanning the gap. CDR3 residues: CAWSVGSNQPQHF. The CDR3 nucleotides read TGTGCCTGGAGTGTTGGCAGCAATCAGCCCCAGCATTTT.

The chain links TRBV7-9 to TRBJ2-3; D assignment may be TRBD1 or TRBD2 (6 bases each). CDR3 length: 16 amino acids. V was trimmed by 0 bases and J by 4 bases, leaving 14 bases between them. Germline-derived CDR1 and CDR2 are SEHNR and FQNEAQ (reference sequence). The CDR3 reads CASSLAVGGLADTQYF. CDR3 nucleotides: TGTGCCAGCAGCTTAGCTGTAGGGGGGCTCGCAGATACGCAGTATTTT.

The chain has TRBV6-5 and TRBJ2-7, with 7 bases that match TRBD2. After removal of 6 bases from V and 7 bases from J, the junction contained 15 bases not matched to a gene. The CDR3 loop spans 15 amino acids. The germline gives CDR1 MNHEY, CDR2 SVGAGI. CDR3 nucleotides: TGTGCCAGCAGCTCGGGCGGTTGGGCGGGGGAAGAGCAGTACTTC. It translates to CASSSGGWAGEEQYF.

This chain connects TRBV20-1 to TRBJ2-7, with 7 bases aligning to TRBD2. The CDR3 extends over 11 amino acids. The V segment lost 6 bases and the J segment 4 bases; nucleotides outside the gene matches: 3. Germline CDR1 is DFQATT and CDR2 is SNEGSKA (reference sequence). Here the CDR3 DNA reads TGCAGTGCCTCGCGGGGGTACGAGCAGTACTTC. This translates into CSASRGYEQYF.

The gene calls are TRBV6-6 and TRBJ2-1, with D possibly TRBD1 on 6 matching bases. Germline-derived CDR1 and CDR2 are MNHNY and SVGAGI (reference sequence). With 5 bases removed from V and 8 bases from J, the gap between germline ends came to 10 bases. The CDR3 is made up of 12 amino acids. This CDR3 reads CASSQDSYEQFF. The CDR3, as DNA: TGTGCCAGCAGTCAGGACAGCTATGAGCAGTTCTTC.

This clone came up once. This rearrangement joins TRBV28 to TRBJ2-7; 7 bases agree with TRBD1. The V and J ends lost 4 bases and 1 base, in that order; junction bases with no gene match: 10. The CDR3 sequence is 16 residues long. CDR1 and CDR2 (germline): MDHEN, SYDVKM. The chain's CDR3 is CASSYRQGGRSYEQYF. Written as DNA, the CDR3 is TGTGCCAGCAGTTATAGACAGGGCGGTAGGTCCTACGAGCAGTACTTC. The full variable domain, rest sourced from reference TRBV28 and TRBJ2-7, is DVKVTQSSRYLVKRTGEKVFLECVQDMDHENMFWYRQDPGLGLRLIYFSYDVKMKEKGDIPEGYSVSREKKERFSLILESASTNQTSMYLCASSYRQGGRSYEQYFGPGTRLTVT.

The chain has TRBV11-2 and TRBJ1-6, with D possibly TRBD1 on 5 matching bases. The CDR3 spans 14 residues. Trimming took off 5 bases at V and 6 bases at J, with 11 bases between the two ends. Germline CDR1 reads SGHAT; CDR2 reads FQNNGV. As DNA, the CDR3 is TGTGCCAGCAGCCCGGGACGGCGTAATTCACCCCTCCACTTT. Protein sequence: CASSPGRRNSPLHF.

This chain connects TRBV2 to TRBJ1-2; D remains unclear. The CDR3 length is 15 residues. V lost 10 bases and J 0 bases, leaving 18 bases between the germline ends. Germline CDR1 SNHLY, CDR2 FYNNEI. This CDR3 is CATSQWKGPNYGYTF. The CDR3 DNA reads TGTGCCACCAGCCAATGGAAAGGGCCTAACTATGGCTACACCTTC.

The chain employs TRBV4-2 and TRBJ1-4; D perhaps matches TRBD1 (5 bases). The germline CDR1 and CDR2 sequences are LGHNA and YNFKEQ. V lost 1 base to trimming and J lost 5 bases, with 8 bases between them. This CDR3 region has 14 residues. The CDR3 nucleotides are TGTGCCAGCAGCCAAGTTGGGGGAAATGAAAAACTGTTTTTT. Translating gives CASSQVGGNEKLFF.

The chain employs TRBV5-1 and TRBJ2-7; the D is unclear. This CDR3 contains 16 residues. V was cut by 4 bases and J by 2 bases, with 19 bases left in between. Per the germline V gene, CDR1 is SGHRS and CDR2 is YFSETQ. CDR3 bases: TGCGCCAGCAGCCCGGAAGCAGCCGTCACGGCCTACGAGCAGTACTTC. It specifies CASSPEAAVTAYEQYF.

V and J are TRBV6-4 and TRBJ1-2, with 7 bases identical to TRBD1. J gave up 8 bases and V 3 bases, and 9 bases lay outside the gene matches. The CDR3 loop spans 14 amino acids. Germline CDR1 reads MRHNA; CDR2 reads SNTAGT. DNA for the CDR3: TGTGCCAGCAGTGAAGCACAGGGGTATAGCGGCTACACCTTC. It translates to CASSEAQGYSGYTF.